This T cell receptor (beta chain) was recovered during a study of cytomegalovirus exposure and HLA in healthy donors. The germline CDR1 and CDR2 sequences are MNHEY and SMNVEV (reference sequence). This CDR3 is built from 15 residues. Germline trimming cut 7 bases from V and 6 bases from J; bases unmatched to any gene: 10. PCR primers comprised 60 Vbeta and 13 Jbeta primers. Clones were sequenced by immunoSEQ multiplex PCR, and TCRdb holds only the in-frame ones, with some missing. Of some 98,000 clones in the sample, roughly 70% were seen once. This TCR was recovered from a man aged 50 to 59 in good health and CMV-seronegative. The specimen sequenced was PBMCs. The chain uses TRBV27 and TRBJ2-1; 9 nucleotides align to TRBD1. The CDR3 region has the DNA TGTGCCAGCAATGGACAGGGGTTGAGTCGCAATGAGCAGTTCTTC. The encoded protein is CASNGQGLSRNEQFF.